The entry that follows covers one T cell receptor beta chain sequence. No antigen is known for it. This table comes from immunoSEQ multiplex PCR, and its TCRdb copy is limited to in-frame clones, with some not included. The sample holds some 29,000 clones, more than 85% seen once. The source of the sample is a study of T cell clonotyping in hematopoietic cell transplantation. Blood collection times were about day -28 and days 30, 100, 180 posttransplant. Regarding the study as a whole: Graft donor and pretransplant recipient Inverse Simpson Index values predicted broader posttransplant TCR diversity. CD4 and CD8 repertoire contributions could not be separated without sorting.

The sample was PBMCs, taken 100 days after allogeneic stem cell transplant. The TCR was taken from a female patient between 50 and 60 years old who had an allogeneic stem cell transplant from a related donor, so the T cells may come from the graft donor. Some clones in this sample may be carry-over from other donors' samples.

CDR3 sequence: CASDSDRGYNEQFF. The CDR3 DNA reads as TGTGCCAGCGACTCGGACAGGGGATACAATGAGCAGTTCTTC. The genes are TRBV2 and TRBJ2-1, with 9 bases aligning to TRBD1. Trimming took 8 bases from V and 4 from J; bases not matched to a gene: 6. There are 14 residues in the CDR3. CDR1 and CDR2 (germline): SNHLY, FYNNEI.